The 23 T cell receptor beta chains listed next were all sequenced from one sample in a study of cytomegalovirus exposure and HLA in healthy donors. 60 Vbeta and 13 Jbeta primers were used in PCR. Produced via immunoSEQ multiplex PCR; TCRdb's table is partial and in-frame only. Seen in this sample are fewer than 200,000 clones; the ten most common clones hold 1.3%. Sequencing was done on a sample of PBMCs. The receptor source for this set is a woman aged 60-70 years in good health and CMV-seronegative.

J is TRBJ1-3 and V is TRBV7-8, with TRBD1 identical over 7 bases. CDR1 is SGHVS, CDR2 FQNEAQ, per germline. The CDR3 covers 15 residues. The ends lost 6 bases at V and 0 bases at J; junction bases unmatched: 5. The CDR3 DNA sequence: TGTGCCAGCAGTCGACAGGGAAACTCTGGAAACACCATATATTTT. Translating gives CASSRQGNSGNTIYF.

This chain links TRBV6-6 with TRBJ2-7, with 9 bases identical to TRBD2. V was pared by 5 bases and J by 7 bases, with 6 bases of the junction left unmatched. Germline CDR1 reads MNHNY; CDR2 reads SVGAGI (reference sequence). This CDR3 region has 13 residues. The CDR3 nucleotides read TGTGCCAGCAGTCCCCTAGCGGGGCCGGAGCAGTACTTC. It encodes CASSPLAGPEQYF.

The chain is built from TRBV9 and TRBJ2-6; D unresolved. V was pared by 0 bases and J by 0 bases, with 4 bases between. Per the germline V gene, CDR1 is SGDLS and CDR2 is YYNGEE. CDR3 size: 15 residues. For the CDR3, the DNA is TGTGCCAGCAGCGTAGTGGCCTCTGGGGCCAACGTCCTGACTTTC. This translates into CASSVVASGANVLTF.

The rearrangement links TRBV5-4 to TRBJ1-2; 9 nucleotides align to TRBD1. CDR1 and CDR2 (germline): SGHNT, YYREEE (reference sequence). Germline trimming cut 0 bases from V and 7 bases from J; bases unmatched to any gene: 7. This CDR3 has 15 amino acids. CDR3 protein: CASSLALQGASGYTF. The CDR3 DNA follows: TGTGCCAGCAGCTTGGCCTTACAGGGGGCCAGTGGCTACACCTTC.

V usage is TRBV5-4 and J usage is TRBJ2-7; the D gene is possibly TRBD1 (5 bases). The V gene's germline CDR1 is SGHNT and CDR2 YYREEE (reference sequence). V dropped 3 bases and J dropped 4 bases, with 11 bases sitting between them. The CDR3 totals 13 residues. The CDR3 protein is CASSSPGPYEQYF. Written as DNA, the CDR3 is TGTGCCAGCAGCTCTCCAGGGCCTTACGAGCAGTACTTC.

The chain employs TRBV5-1 and TRBJ1-2; 7 positions match TRBD1. V was clipped by 2 bases and J by 8 bases; unmatched bases: 6. Germline assignment: CDR1 SGHRS and CDR2 YFSETQ. This CDR3 comprises 13 residues. The DNA for the CDR3 is TGCGCCAGCAGCTTTCGCCAGGGGGAAGGCTACACCTTC. Translating it yields CASSFRQGEGYTF.

The chain joins TRBV27 to TRBJ1-1, with D tentatively TRBD1 (5 bases). V was trimmed by 3 bases and J by 6 bases, leaving 11 bases between them. Germline CDR1 is MNHEY and CDR2 is SMNVEV (reference sequence). The CDR3 runs to 13 residues. The CDR3 region has the DNA TGTGCCAGCAGTTTGGGGGGTTTGGCTGAAGCTTTCTTT. Its protein product is CASSLGGLAEAFF.

CDR3 sequence reads: CASSLTGGETQYF. In DNA form, the CDR3 reads TGTGCCAGCAGCTTGACAGGGGGAGAGACCCAGTACTTC. This chain connects TRBV9 to TRBJ2-5; TRBD1 matches 9 bases. The germline gives CDR1 SGDLS, CDR2 YYNGEE. The CDR3 is 13 residues long. J was trimmed by 4 bases and V by 4 bases; bases with no gene match: 2.

The chain couples TRBV5-1 to TRBJ1-5, with D uncertain. The CDR3 sequence is 14 residues long. Germline CDR1 SGHRS, CDR2 YFSETQ. V lost 4 bases, J lost 4 bases, and 12 bases lay in between. The CDR3 sequence is CASSLGRENQPQHF. The CDR3 nucleotides read TGCGCCAGCAGCCTAGGACGGGAAAATCAGCCCCAGCATTTT.

The rearrangement joins TRBV10-1 to TRBJ2-7, with D possibly being TRBD1 (5 bases). This CDR3 contains 13 residues. Trimming cost V 5 bases and J 5 bases, with 13 bases left between them. Germline values: CDR1 WNHNN, CDR2 SYGVQD (reference sequence). CDR3: CASSLRRVDEQYF. DNA for the CDR3: TGCGCCAGCAGTCTACGCAGGGTGGACGAGCAGTACTTC.

This chain connects TRBV2 to TRBJ1-2; possible D gene TRBD1, 5 bases. Germline assignment: CDR1 SNHLY and CDR2 FYNNEI. The CDR3 has 12 residues. Trimming left V 4 bases short and J 4 bases short, with 7 bases between. The CDR3 DNA sequence: TGTGCCAGCAGTGCGACAGCCTATGGCTACACCTTC. Its protein is CASSATAYGYTF.

V and J are TRBV11-3 and TRBJ1-2, with TRBD1 identical over 9 bases. This CDR3 comprises 13 residues. The V segment lost 6 bases and the J segment 4 bases; nucleotides outside the gene matches: 3. CDR1 SGHNT and CDR2 YENEEA come from the germline V gene. CDR3 sequence (DNA): TGTGCCAGCAGTTCGACAGGGGGCTATGGCTACACCTTC. Encoded protein: CASSSTGGYGYTF.

The J gene is TRBJ1-1, the V gene TRBV25-1; the match to TRBD1 covers 10 bases. Per germline, CDR1 MGHDK and CDR2 SYGVNS. The length of the CDR3 is 14 residues. The V and J ends lost 7 bases and 0 bases, in that order; junction bases with no gene match: 2. CDR3 in amino acids: CASKGQGMNTEAFF. CDR3 in DNA: TGTGCCAGCAAGGGACAGGGGATGAACACTGAAGCTTTCTTT.

The rearrangement joins TRBV11-2 to TRBJ2-5; D gene ambiguous. Trimming shortened V by 3 bases and J by 4 bases, and 15 bases separated the two germline ends. This CDR3 is 15 amino acids long. Germline CDR1 is SGHAT and CDR2 is FQNNGV. DNA of the CDR3: TGTGCCAGCAGCTTTCTCGCGGTAATTGGAGAGACCCAGTACTTC. Residues: CASSFLAVIGETQYF.

This chain uses TRBV5-4 with TRBJ2-2, with D possibly TRBD2 on 6 matching bases. The germline V gene encodes CDR1 SGHNT and CDR2 YYREEE (reference sequence). The V and J ends lost 5 bases and 5 bases respectively, with 10 bases between them. The CDR3 runs 13 residues. Here the CDR3 reads CASRVSGTGELFF. The DNA for the CDR3 is TGTGCCAGCAGGGTGAGCGGGACCGGGGAGCTGTTTTTT. Together with reference TRBV5-4 and TRBJ2-2, the CDR3 gives the full variable domain: ETGVTQSPTHLIKTRGQQVTLRCSSQSGHNTVSWYQQALGQGPQFIFQYYREEENGRGNFPPRFSGLQFPNYSSELNVNALELDDSALYLCASRVSGTGELFFGEGSRLTVL.

The chain employs TRBV29-1 and TRBJ1-2, with 8 bases identical to TRBD1. CDR3 length: 16 residues. CDR1 and CDR2 from the germline V gene are SQVTM and ANQGSEA. V was pared by 5 bases and J by 6 bases, with 17 bases of the junction left unmatched. CDR3 in amino acids: CSVNRALGTGLDGYTF. The CDR3 DNA follows: TGCAGCGTTAATCGGGCACTGGGGACAGGACTGGATGGCTACACCTTC.

V and J are TRBV11-1 and TRBJ2-1; 10 bases align to TRBD2. The germline gives CDR1 SGHAT, CDR2 FQDESV (reference sequence). The V segment lost 3 bases and the J segment 2 bases; nucleotides outside the gene matches: 1. This CDR3 has 15 amino acids. CDR3 in DNA: TGTGCCAGCAGCTTCAGCGGGAGGGCCTACAATGAGCAGTTCTTC. It codes for CASSFSGRAYNEQFF.

The chain uses TRBV7-9 and TRBJ2-7, with 7 positions matching TRBD1. Per the germline V gene, CDR1 is SEHNR and CDR2 is FQNEAQ (reference sequence). Trimming took 5 bases from V and 0 from J; bases not matched to a gene: 1. The CDR3 loop spans 13 amino acids. Here the CDR3 reads CASSRTGSYEQYF. The CDR3 DNA follows: TGTGCCAGCAGCCGGACAGGCTCCTACGAGCAGTACTTC.

This chain joins TRBV9 and TRBJ2-1; TRBD2 is a possible D gene (6 bases). Trimming cost V 0 bases and J 4 bases, with 14 bases left between them. The length of the CDR3 is 16 residues. Germline V gene data show CDR1 as SGDLS and CDR2 as YYNGEE. Here the CDR3 DNA reads TGTGCCAGCAGCGTAGCCGGAGGGAACGGTTACAATGAGCAGTTCTTC. This gives the protein CASSVAGGNGYNEQFF. Filled out from reference TRBV9 and TRBJ2-1, the complete variable domain reads DSGVTQTPKHLITATGQRVTLRCSPRSGDLSVYWYQQSLDQGLQFLIQYYNGEERAKGNILERFSAQQFPDLHSELNLSSLELGDSALYFCASSVAGGNGYNEQFFGPGTRLTVL.

V and J are TRBV2 and TRBJ1-1, with D perhaps TRBD1 (5 bases). Trimming took off 6 bases at V and 1 base at J, with 12 bases between the two ends. The CDR3 sequence is 14 residues long. Germline V lookup: CDR1 SNHLY, CDR2 FYNNEI. CDR3 protein: CASRRGGENTEAFF. The CDR3 DNA sequence: TGTGCCAGCAGGAGGGGAGGGGAGAACACTGAAGCTTTCTTT.

The chain has TRBV9 and TRBJ2-7, with TRBD2 matching 13 bases. V trimming: 4 bases; J trimming: 3 bases; junction bases outside the gene matches: 4. This CDR3 contains 15 residues. CDR1 is SGDLS and CDR2 is YYNGEE in the germline V gene. The CDR3 spells CASSRGTSGIYEQYF. The CDR3 nucleotides are TGTGCCAGCAGCCGAGGGACTAGCGGGATCTACGAGCAGTACTTC.

The CDR3 DNA reads as TGTGCCAGCCTCCCAGGGGGCGCGGACAGCAATCAGCCCCAGCATTTT. Residues: CASLPGGADSNQPQHF. The genes are TRBV28 and TRBJ1-5; TRBD1 aligns across 8 bases. Germline-derived CDR1 and CDR2 are MDHEN and SYDVKM. V was clipped by 8 bases and J by 1 base; unmatched bases: 10. The CDR3 spans 16 residues.

This chain connects TRBV7-9 to TRBJ2-4; maybe TRBD1 (6 bases). CDR3 length: 14 amino acids. The V end was cut by 6 bases, the J end by 4 bases, with 13 bases between. Germline CDR1 reads SEHNR; CDR2 reads FQNEAQ (reference sequence). CDR3 loop: CASSLQGSKNIQYF. CDR3 nucleotides: TGTGCCAGCAGTTTACAGGGCTCTAAAAACATTCAGTACTTC. The variable domain in full, with the rest retrieved from reference TRBV7-9 and TRBJ2-4, is DTGVSQNPRHKITKRGQNVTFRCDPISEHNRLYWYRQTLGQGPEFLTYFQNEAQLEKSRLLSDRFSAERPKGSFSTLEIQRTEQGDSAMYLCASSLQGSKNIQYFGAGTRLSVL.